Below are 30 T cell receptor beta chains sequenced from a single sample in a study of shared clonotypes between healthy human individuals. TCRdb keeps only in-frame clones here, not all; method: immunoSEQ multiplex PCR. The repertoire has around 650,000 clones, about 95% of them found once; the top ten carry 0.095% to 0.13%. Naive CD8 cells, CD45RO-negative and positively selected for CCR7, excluded terminally differentiated effector memory CD45RA+ cells. Sequenced input: naive CD8+ T cells sorted from blood. The receptors were sampled from a woman in her twenties or thirties in good health.

The rearrangement links TRBV5-8 to TRBJ1-3, with D perhaps matching TRBD1 (6 bases). This CDR3 is built from 15 residues. The germline CDR1 and CDR2 sequences are SGHTS and YDEGEE. The V gene lost 0 bases and the J gene lost 2 bases, with 9 bases spanning the gap. The CDR3 DNA is TGTGCCAGCAGCTTGGACAGGGAAGCTGGAAACACCATATATTTT. Its protein is CASSLDREAGNTIYF.

The chain employs TRBV4-1 and TRBJ1-1; D ambiguous. The CDR3 spans 15 residues. Deletions cut 5 bases from V and 6 bases from J, with 19 bases between. The germline gives CDR1 MGHRA, CDR2 YSYEKL. This CDR3 is CASSLKDGVLAEAFF. CDR3 nucleotide sequence: TGCGCCAGCAGCTTAAAGGACGGCGTTTTAGCTGAAGCTTTCTTT.

The chain links TRBV2 to TRBJ2-2; 7 nucleotides align to TRBD2. CDR1 and CDR2 from the germline V gene are SNHLY and FYNNEI. Trimming removed 3 bases from V and 4 bases from J; junction bases left unmatched: 5. CDR3 length equals 15 residues. CDR3 protein: CASSDRGGSTGELFF. CDR3 bases: TGTGCCAGCAGTGACCGGGGAGGGAGCACCGGGGAGCTGTTTTTT.

The rearrangement joins TRBV28 to TRBJ1-4; 8 positions agree with TRBD1. Unmatched junction bases numbered 8, after V lost 6 bases and J lost 8 bases. CDR3 length: 14 residues. Germline CDR1 MDHEN, CDR2 SYDVKM. CDR3 region: CASRTTGGLEKLFF. The CDR3 bases are TGTGCCAGCAGAACAACAGGGGGGTTGGAAAAACTGTTTTTT.

This chain joins TRBV13 and TRBJ1-2; D might be TRBD1 (5 bases). CDR3 length: 16 amino acids. The germline gives CDR1 PRHDT, CDR2 FYEKMQ (reference sequence). V was shortened by 1 base and J by 4 bases, with 16 bases between the two germline ends. The DNA for the CDR3 is TGTGCCAGCAGCTTAGTCTTAGGTGGAGGGACCTATGGCTACACCTTC. The encoded protein is CASSLVLGGGTYGYTF.

The gene calls are TRBV7-2 and TRBJ2-7; D not certain. Germline-derived CDR1 and CDR2 are SGHTA and FQGNSA. Trimming shortened V by 1 base and J by 6 bases, and 10 bases separated the two germline ends. The CDR3 length is 13 residues. The CDR3 sequence: CASSLGGAVEQYF. CDR3 nucleotide sequence: TGTGCCAGCAGCTTAGGTGGTGCGGTCGAGCAGTACTTC.

The rearrangement links TRBV4-2 to TRBJ2-5; TRBD2 matches at 11 bases. J lost 4 bases, V lost 4 bases, and 8 bases had no gene match. Germline CDR1 and CDR2: LGHNA and YNFKEQ. The CDR3 runs 16 residues. The CDR3 nucleotides read TGTGCCAGCAGCCCCTATTCGGGACTAGCGGTAGAGACCCAGTACTTC. It is translated as CASSPYSGLAVETQYF.

This clone was seen only once. The sample carries other DNA sequences with the same CDR3. The chain is built from TRBV6-5 and TRBJ1-1; the D gene is possibly TRBD1 (5 bases). V lost 2 bases and J lost 4, with 11 bases in between. Per the germline V gene, CDR1 is MNHEY and CDR2 is SVGAGI. This CDR3 comprises 14 residues. The CDR3, as DNA: TGTGCCAGCAGTTACGTGGGGGTGGGCACTGAAGCTTTCTTT. Translating gives CASSYVGVGTEAFF.

The chain has TRBV27 and TRBJ2-7; the D is unclear. Per germline, CDR1 MNHEY and CDR2 SMNVEV (reference sequence). The CDR3 runs to 19 residues. V was trimmed by 4 bases and J by 0 bases, leaving 25 bases between them. As DNA, the CDR3 is TGTGCCAGCAGTTCTGTGGGCCCCAATTCCGACCGCACCTCCTACGAGCAGTACTTC. Encoded protein: CASSSVGPNSDRTSYEQYF.

The chain carries TRBV7-8 and TRBJ1-5; possible D gene TRBD1, 5 bases. The CDR3 runs 16 residues. V was cut by 5 bases and J by 6 bases, with 20 bases left in between. Germline values: CDR1 SGHVS, CDR2 FQNEAQ. The CDR3 DNA follows: TGTGCCAGCAGCAGGCAACGGGGGGAAGGCGGTCAGCCCCAGCATTTT. It codes for CASSRQRGEGGQPQHF.

Here the CDR3 reads CASSYTGGITDTQYF. The CDR3, as DNA: TGTGCCAGCAGTTACACAGGGGGAATCACAGATACGCAGTATTTT. V gene TRBV6-5 combines with J gene TRBJ2-3; TRBD1 matches 8 bases. Per germline, CDR1 MNHEY and CDR2 SVGAGI. V lost 2 bases to trimming and J lost 2 bases; unmatched junction nucleotides: 3. This CDR3 comprises 15 residues.

The CDR3 nucleotides read TGTGCCAGCAGCTTGCTAGCGGGAGACGCGAATGAGCAGTTCTTC. Translation gives CASSLLAGDANEQFF. The chain uses TRBV9 and TRBJ2-1; TRBD2 matches at 10 bases. J was trimmed by 7 bases and V by 4 bases; bases with no gene match: 8. The CDR3 is 15 residues long. CDR1 is SGDLS and CDR2 is YYNGEE in the germline V gene.

Concerning this clone itself: This sample includes further DNA sequences coding for the same CDR3. The chain links TRBV7-9 to TRBJ1-5; 8 bases map to TRBD1. The germline gives CDR1 SEHNR, CDR2 FQNEAQ (reference sequence). The ends lost 6 bases at V and 4 bases at J; junction bases unmatched: 8. CDR3 size: 15 residues. The CDR3 reads CASSPQGAGNQPQHF. The CDR3 DNA reads TGTGCCAGCAGTCCCCAGGGGGCTGGTAATCAGCCCCAGCATTTT.

This chain joins TRBV19 and TRBJ2-7; no reliable D call. With 8 bases removed from V and 4 bases from J, the gap between germline ends came to 18 bases. Germline V lookup: CDR1 LNHDA, CDR2 SQIVND (reference sequence). The CDR3 contains 14 residues. Here the CDR3 DNA reads TGTGCCAGTGCCGCGGACGAAAATTTATACGAGCAGTACTTC. It encodes CASAADENLYEQYF.

CDR3 sequence reads: CASSSRGTGLADTQYF. Here the CDR3 DNA reads TGTGCCAGCAGCTCCCGCGGGACAGGTCTCGCAGATACGCAGTATTTT. This chain links TRBV11-3 with TRBJ2-3, with 8 bases lining up with TRBD1. The V and J ends lost 4 bases and 4 bases, in that order; junction bases with no gene match: 10. Germline V gene sequence: CDR1 SGHNT, CDR2 YENEEA. This CDR3 region has 16 residues. The entire variable domain, with the rest obtained from reference TRBV11-3 and TRBJ2-3, is as follows: EAGVVQSPRYKIIEKKQPVAFWCNPISGHNTLYWYLQNLGQGPELLIRYENEEAVDDSQLPKDRFSAERLKGVDSTLKIQPAELGDSAVYLCASSSRGTGLADTQYFGPGTRLTVL.

On this clone: Other DNA sequences in the same sample also yield this CDR3. The gene calls are TRBV7-6 and TRBJ2-1, with D possibly being TRBD1 (6 bases). V lost 5 bases and J 7 bases, leaving 9 bases between the germline ends. CDR1 is SGHVS and CDR2 is FNYEAQ in the germline V gene. The CDR3 covers 12 residues. Written as DNA, the CDR3 is TGTGCCAGCAGCCCTACAGGGAATGAGCAGTTCTTC. This gives the protein CASSPTGNEQFF.

The chain is built from TRBV29-1 and TRBJ2-7; weak D call: TRBD1 (5 bases). Germline-derived CDR1 and CDR2 are SQVTM and ANQGSEA. V gave up 6 bases and J gave up 2 bases, with 29 bases separating them. This CDR3 is 18 amino acids long. CDR3 in amino acids: CSVSAARQPSSGTYEQYF. The CDR3 DNA reads as TGCAGCGTCTCTGCGGCGAGACAGCCCTCCAGTGGAACCTACGAGCAGTACTTC.

This chain links TRBV27 with TRBJ2-5; 10 bases map to TRBD1. The assigned J gene may be wrong: the sequence end matches TRBJ2-7 better. In germline, CDR1 is MNHEY, CDR2 SMNVEV (reference sequence). The CDR3 extends over 13 amino acids. The CDR3 region is CASSGTGDYEQYF. CDR3 sequence (DNA): TGTGCCAGCAGCGGGACAGGGGACTACGAGCAGTACTTC.

This clone was observed a single time. V gene TRBV10-3 combines with J gene TRBJ1-1; D might be TRBD1 (6 bases). V was pared by 3 bases and J by 0 bases, with 11 bases between. The germline V gene has CDR1 ENHRY and CDR2 SYGVKD. This CDR3 spans 15 amino acids. Here the CDR3 DNA reads TGTGCCATCAGTGATACGGGGGCTATGAACACTGAAGCTTTCTTT. Translation gives CAISDTGAMNTEAFF.

V gene TRBV27 combines with J gene TRBJ2-7, with D hard to call. CDR1 and CDR2 (germline): MNHEY, SMNVEV (reference sequence). The V end lost 3 bases, the J end lost 4 bases, and 19 bases lay between the germline ends. The CDR3 sequence is 16 residues long. As DNA, the CDR3 is TGTGCCAGCAGTTTGGAAGTGACCCCATCCTCTTACGAGCAGTACTTC. It is translated as CASSLEVTPSSYEQYF.

V is TRBV13 and J is TRBJ2-2, with 12 bases matching TRBD2. CDR1 PRHDT and CDR2 FYEKMQ come from the germline V gene (reference sequence). This CDR3 has 17 amino acids. With 5 bases clipped from V and 6 bases from J, the junction kept 10 bases outside the gene matches. The CDR3 DNA follows: TGTGCCAGCAGCCCGATGGCTAGCGGGAGGGAGGCCGGGGAGCTGTTTTTT. It is translated as CASSPMASGREAGELFF.

This rearrangement joins TRBV28 to TRBJ1-4; D gene uncertain. Germline values: CDR1 MDHEN, CDR2 SYDVKM. V lost 6 bases and J 7 bases, leaving 12 bases between the germline ends. CDR3 length: 13 amino acids. The CDR3 DNA reads as TGTGCCAGCAGCCCCGGGATTTCTGAAAAACTGTTTTTT. Its translation is CASSPGISEKLFF.

The chain recombines TRBV28 with TRBJ1-4; D may be TRBD1 (5 bases). V was shortened by 6 bases and J by 8 bases, with 16 bases between the two germline ends. Germline CDR1 MDHEN, CDR2 SYDVKM. This CDR3 region has 14 residues. CDR3 in amino acids: CASRRQYEKEKLFF. The CDR3 nucleotides are TGTGCCAGCAGACGACAGTATGAAAAAGAAAAACTGTTTTTT.

The J gene is TRBJ2-1, the V gene TRBV6-4, with D uncertain. The CDR3 spans 17 residues. The V and J ends lost 0 bases and 0 bases respectively, with 12 bases between them. Germline V gene sequence: CDR1 MRHNA, CDR2 SNTAGT. In nucleotides, the CDR3 is TGTGCCAGCAGTGACTCTGGTAGCACAAACTCCTACAATGAGCAGTTCTTC. Protein: CASSDSGSTNSYNEQFF.

The chain is built from TRBV19 and TRBJ2-1; TRBD2 matches at 7 bases. Germline V gene data show CDR1 as LNHDA and CDR2 as SQIVND (reference sequence). The trim removed 3 bases at V and 6 bases at J, leaving 8 bases unmatched. This CDR3 comprises 15 residues. CDR3 bases: TGTGCCAGTAGTATGGCGGGAGTGAGGGGCAATGAGCAGTTCTTC. Its protein is CASSMAGVRGNEQFF.

The CDR3 reads CASSLRYSNQPQHF. CDR3 DNA: TGTGCCAGCAGCTTAAGGTATAGCAATCAGCCCCAGCATTTT. This rearrangement joins TRBV5-6 to TRBJ1-5; no clear D gene. V was clipped by 2 bases and J by 0 bases, with 6 bases between them. CDR1 SGHDT and CDR2 YYEEEE come from the germline V gene. This CDR3 comprises 14 residues.

The rearrangement links TRBV6-5 to TRBJ2-3; 8 positions agree with TRBD2. This CDR3 comprises 14 residues. V lost 6 bases, J lost 3 bases, and 5 bases stayed unmatched. Germline assignment: CDR1 MNHEY and CDR2 SVGAGI. The CDR3 sequence is CASSIAGLTDTQYF. For the CDR3, the DNA is TGTGCCAGCAGCATAGCGGGATTAACAGATACGCAGTATTTT.

The chain links TRBV6-6 to TRBJ1-5, with 8 bases that match TRBD1. From germline, CDR1 is MNHNY and CDR2 SVGAGI (reference sequence). With V trimmed by 5 bases and J by 7 bases, 7 bases remained unmatched. The CDR3 sequence is 14 residues long. CDR3 amino acids: CASSLGQGYQPQHF. In nucleotides, the CDR3 is TGTGCCAGCAGTCTCGGACAGGGCTACCAGCCCCAGCATTTT.

This chain links TRBV13 with TRBJ2-7; 8 bases map to TRBD1. Germline trimming cut 5 bases from V and 5 bases from J; bases unmatched to any gene: 5. The CDR3 covers 13 residues. CDR1 is PRHDT and CDR2 is FYEKMQ in the germline V gene (reference sequence). The DNA for the CDR3 is TGTGCCAGCAGCCGTGGACAGGGCCACGAGCAGTACTTC. Amino acids: CASSRGQGHEQYF.

The chain is built from TRBV5-4 and TRBJ2-2, with TRBD2 as a possible D gene (5 bases). In germline, CDR1 is SGHNT, CDR2 YYREEE (reference sequence). The CDR3 spans 13 residues. Trimming took 4 bases from V and 6 from J, leaving 10 bases between them. The CDR3 DNA sequence: TGTGCCAGCAGCATTAGCGAGCCCGGGGAGCTGTTTTTT. Translated, it gives CASSISEPGELFF.